These T cell receptor beta chains were read from a single sample in a study of shared clonotypes between healthy human individuals. The protocol was immunoSEQ multiplex PCR, while the TCRdb copy is restricted to in-frame clones and leaves out a portion. Found here are some 2,100,000 clones, under 95% of them singletons; the top ten hold around 1.7%. The sequenced sample was naive CD8+ T cells from PBMCs. The origin of the receptors is a man aged 18 to 29 in good health. Some clones in this sample may be carry-over from other donors' samples. Both conserved end residues are part of each CDR3. Each record gives: D gene, clone size, V gene, J gene, CDR3 protein, CDR3 DNA. A D gene is named only where the DNA matches it firmly. Clone size is shown for a subset of rows, as once, few, many or a class of expanded clone.

NA	NA	TRBV18	TRBJ2-7	CASSPPSGSPYEQYF	TGTGCCAGCTCACCACCGTCGGGGTCCCCCTACGAGCAGTACTTC
NA	NA	TRBV7-9	TRBJ2-5	CASSAWTEETQYF	TGTGCCAGCAGCGCCTGGACAGAAGAGACCCAGTACTTC
NA	NA	TRBV27	TRBJ2-7	CASSSEQLYEQYF	TGTGCCAGCAGTTCTGAACAACTATACGAGCAGTACTTC
TRBD1	once	TRBV4-1	TRBJ2-7	CASSQVGTGSEQYF	TGCGCCAGCAGCCAAGTAGGGACAGGGTCCGAGCAGTACTTC
TRBD1	NA	TRBV18	TRBJ2-1	CASLTGVSSYNEQFF	TGTGCCAGCCTGACAGGGGTGAGCTCCTACAATGAGCAGTTCTTC
NA	NA	TRBV6-5	TRBJ2-7	CASSLGPEQYF	TGTGCCAGCTCCCTCGGTCCCGAGCAGTACTTC
NA	NA	TRBV10-2	TRBJ2-1	CASTPGLGVHPEQFF	TGCGCCAGCACTCCCGGACTTGGCGTCCACCCTGAGCAGTTCTTC
TRBD2	NA	TRBV4-3	TRBJ2-7	CASSQGTSGLASHEQYF	TGCGCCAGCAGCCAAGGAACCAGCGGACTAGCGAGCCACGAGCAGTACTTC
NA	NA	TRBV30	TRBJ2-7	CAWGFLEGTHEQYF	TGTGCCTGGGGCTTTCTTGAGGGGACCCACGAGCAGTACTTC
TRBD1	NA	TRBV10-3	TRBJ2-3	CAISANGQAQDTQYF	TGTGCCATCAGTGCAAACGGACAGGCGCAAGATACGCAGTATTTT
TRBD2	NA	TRBV2	TRBJ2-7	CASKSLRTSGRPQSYEQYF	TGTGCCAGCAAATCATTACGGACTAGCGGGAGGCCACAGTCCTACGAGCAGTACTTC
NA	NA	TRBV4-2	TRBJ1-1	CASSQGVGTGTEAFF	TGTGCCAGCAGCCAAGGCGTAGGGACGGGAACTGAAGCTTTCTTT
TRBD2	once	TRBV7-3	TRBJ2-3	CASSTTGGDTQYF	TGTGCCAGCAGCACAACGGGGGGAGATACGCAGTATTTT
TRBD1	NA	TRBV30	TRBJ1-6	CAGQAGYNSPLHF	TGTGCGGGACAGGCCGGATATAATTCACCCCTCCACTTT
NA	NA	TRBV2	TRBJ2-7	CASREGGLHSYEQYF	TGTGCCAGCAGGGAAGGGGGGTTACACTCCTACGAGCAGTACTTC
TRBD1	NA	TRBV25-1	TRBJ2-1	CASKRQGLKPYNEQFF	TGTGCCAGCAAAAGACAGGGGTTAAAACCCTACAATGAGCAGTTCTTC
NA	NA	TRBV7-8	TRBJ2-7	CASSQRGHEQYF	TGTGCCAGCAGTCAAAGAGGGCACGAGCAGTACTTC
NA	NA	TRBV28	TRBJ1-1	CASSLTLNTEAFF	TGTGCCAGCAGTTTAACCCTAAACACTGAAGCTTTCTTT
NA	NA	TRBV9	TRBJ2-7	CASSVGLPSSYEQYF	TGTGCCAGCAGCGTAGGTCTACCGAGCTCCTACGAGCAGTACTTC
NA	NA	TRBV7-9	TRBJ2-5	CASSSPPGPQETQYF	TGTGCCAGCAGCTCTCCCCCCGGCCCACAAGAGACCCAGTACTTC
NA	NA	TRBV27	TRBJ2-7	CASSSATVWDEQYF	TGTGCCAGCAGTTCCGCGACGGTTTGGGACGAGCAGTACTTC
NA	NA	TRBV7-7	TRBJ2-5	CASSLRQSQTETQYF	TGTGCCAGCAGCTTAAGGCAGAGTCAAACGGAGACCCAGTACTTC
NA	NA	TRBV4-3	TRBJ1-3	CASSQGEFGNTIYF	TGCGCCAGCAGCCAAGGGGAATTCGGAAACACCATATATTTT
NA	NA	TRBV4-3	TRBJ2-1	CASSQDVEQGWLGEQFF	TGCGCCAGCAGCCAAGATGTCGAACAGGGATGGCTTGGTGAGCAGTTCTTC
NA	NA	TRBV6-6	TRBJ1-4	CASRHRDEKLFF	TGTGCCAGCAGACACAGGGACGAAAAACTGTTTTTT
NA	once	TRBV6-7	TRBJ2-7	CASSYSPATEITSYEQYF	TGTGCCAGCAGTTACTCGCCAGCGACCGAGATCACTTCCTACGAGCAGTACTTC
NA	NA	TRBV28	TRBJ1-2	CASSPGAYGYTF	TGTGCCAGCAGCCCCGGGGCCTATGGCTACACCTTC
TRBD2	NA	TRBV2	TRBJ2-1	CASRRLAGAYNEQFF	TGTGCCAGCAGAAGACTAGCGGGAGCCTACAATGAGCAGTTCTTC
NA	few	TRBV7-8	TRBJ2-7	CASSPLGGGTYEQYF	TGTGCCAGCAGCCCCCTCGGGGGCGGAACCTACGAGCAGTACTTC
NA	NA	TRBV9	TRBJ2-7	CASSVVDTNYEQYF	TGTGCCAGCAGCGTAGTGGACACGAACTACGAGCAGTACTTC
TRBD2	NA	TRBV28	TRBJ2-1	CASSPGLAGLYNEQFF	TGTGCCAGCAGTCCAGGACTAGCGGGACTCTACAATGAGCAGTTCTTC